This entry lists 7 T cell receptor beta chains sequenced from one sample in a study of T-cell memory formation after mild COVID-19. MiXCR, applied by TCRdb to the 5' RACE reads, yields one record per CDR3 protein. This table holds a few hundred thousand distinct CDR3 sequences, about a sixth found once. The sample consisted of PBMCs or a T cell subset sorted from them (not recorded which). The receptors derive from a man between 18 and 35 years old who had mild COVID-19 (a few samples of this study predate the infection). Cell type and time point are not known.

This clonotype was found many times. The V call is TRBV20-1, the J call TRBJ1-3; a possible D gene is TRBD1 (5 bases). The CDR3 contains 14 residues. Germline CDR1 and CDR2: DFQATT and SNEGSKA (reference sequence). Deletions cut 3 bases from V and 7 bases from J, with 16 bases between. The CDR3 is CSASDAGRFNTIYF. In DNA form, the CDR3 reads TGCAGTGCTAGTGACGCAGGGCGTTTTAACACCATATATTTT.

J is TRBJ1-2 and V is TRBV6-5; D not resolved. V gave up 6 bases and J gave up 4 bases, with 24 bases separating them. From germline, CDR1 is MNHEY and CDR2 SVGAGI. The CDR3 consists of 17 residues. Here the CDR3 DNA reads TGTGCCAGCAGGTCGCGGGAGATCAGCCCGATAGTCTATGGCTACACCTTC. Translating gives CASRSREISPIVYGYTF.

This clonotype was recorded at least ten times. The V call is TRBV7-8, the J call TRBJ2-5; 12 bases align to TRBD2. The CDR3 is made up of 16 amino acids. J gave up 2 bases and V 2 bases, and 3 bases lay outside the gene matches. Per germline, CDR1 SGHVS and CDR2 FQNEAQ. As DNA, the CDR3 is TGTGCCAGCAGCTTATGGACTAGCGGGGATCAAGAGACCCAGTACTTC. Its protein is CASSLWTSGDQETQYF.

In its sample, this clonotype was seen a few times. The rearrangement uses TRBV7-9 and TRBJ1-1; the D is unclear. CDR3 length equals 12 residues. In germline, CDR1 is SEHNR, CDR2 FQNEAQ (reference sequence). V shed 8 bases and J shed 7 bases, with 14 bases lying between them. CDR3 DNA: TGTGCCAGCCACCGGCCCGGGATTGAAGCTTTCTTT. Translation gives CASHRPGIEAFF.

This clonotype has a handful of counts. The chain has TRBV18 and TRBJ2-5; 7 bases align to TRBD1. From germline, CDR1 is KGHSH and CDR2 LQKENI. The CDR3 spans 14 residues. The junction had 8 bases not matched to a gene; V was cut back by 4 bases and J by 6 bases. The CDR3 DNA is TGTGCCAGCTCACAACAGGGGTTAGGAAAGACCCAGTACTTC. Translated, it gives CASSQQGLGKTQYF.

The chain is built from TRBV20-1 and TRBJ2-2, with TRBD2 matching 15 bases. V dropped 6 bases and J dropped 5; count of bases not matched to a gene: 7. Germline V gives CDR1 DFQATT, CDR2 SNEGSKA (reference sequence). This CDR3 contains 16 residues. DNA of the CDR3: TGCAGTGCCCCGAGGACTAGCGGGGGGGAGACCGGGGAGCTGTTTTTT. It codes for CSAPRTSGGETGELFF.

The rearrangement links TRBV6-5 to TRBJ1-1; possible D gene TRBD1, 6 bases. Germline CDR1 MNHEY, CDR2 SVGAGI. V was clipped by 7 bases and J by 0 bases, with 18 bases between them. This CDR3 is 16 amino acids long. CDR3 nucleotide sequence: TGTGCCAGCATTATCCTCCACAGGGCGGTGAACACTGAAGCTTTCTTT. Its translation: CASIILHRAVNTEAFF.